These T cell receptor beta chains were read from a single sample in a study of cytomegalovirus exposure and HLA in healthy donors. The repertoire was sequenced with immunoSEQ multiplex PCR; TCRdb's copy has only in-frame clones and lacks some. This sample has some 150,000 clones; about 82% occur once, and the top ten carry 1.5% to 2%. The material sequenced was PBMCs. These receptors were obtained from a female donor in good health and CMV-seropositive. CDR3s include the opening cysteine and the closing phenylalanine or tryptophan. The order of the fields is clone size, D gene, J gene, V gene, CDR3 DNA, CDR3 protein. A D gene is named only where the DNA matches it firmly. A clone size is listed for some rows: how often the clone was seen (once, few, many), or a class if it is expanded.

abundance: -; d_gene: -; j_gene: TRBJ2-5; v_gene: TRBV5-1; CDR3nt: TGCGCCAGCAGCATCGGGACTTCACAAGAGACCCAGTACTTC; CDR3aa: CASSIGTSQETQYF
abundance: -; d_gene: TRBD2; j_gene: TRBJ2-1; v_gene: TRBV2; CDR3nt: TGTGCCAGCCCAAGGACTAGCGGGACTCCTGAGCAGTTCTTC; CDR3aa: CASPRTSGTPEQFF
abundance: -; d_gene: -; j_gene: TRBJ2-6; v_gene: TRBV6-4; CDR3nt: TGTGCCAGCAGTGTTAGCGGAGCTGGGGCCAACGTCCTGACTTTC; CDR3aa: CASSVSGAGANVLTF
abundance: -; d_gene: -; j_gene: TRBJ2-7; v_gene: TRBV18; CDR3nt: TGTGCCAGCTCACCACTGGGTGGCGGAAGCTACGAGCAGTACTTC; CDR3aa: CASSPLGGGSYEQYF
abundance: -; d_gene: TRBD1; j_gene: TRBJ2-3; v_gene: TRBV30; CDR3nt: TGTGCCTGGAGTTACACGGGACAGAGCACAGATACGCAGTATTTT; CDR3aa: CAWSYTGQSTDTQYF
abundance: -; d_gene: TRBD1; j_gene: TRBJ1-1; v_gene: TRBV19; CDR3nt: TGTGCCAGTAGTTTTCGACAGGGGCGGACTGAAGCTTTCTTT; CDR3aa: CASSFRQGRTEAFF
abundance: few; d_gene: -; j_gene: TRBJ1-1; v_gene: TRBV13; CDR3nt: TGTGCCAGCAGAAAGGCCCACAGGAATACTTTCTTT; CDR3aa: CASRKAHRNTFF
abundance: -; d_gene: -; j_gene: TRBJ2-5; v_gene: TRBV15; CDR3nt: TGTGCCACCAGCAGAGATCGGAGCGCGGCCCAGTACTTC; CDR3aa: CATSRDRSAAQYF
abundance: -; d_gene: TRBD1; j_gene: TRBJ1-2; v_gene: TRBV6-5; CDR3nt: TGTGCCAGCAGTTACTCGCGTCAGGGGGCAGGGTATGGCTACACCTTC; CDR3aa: CASSYSRQGAGYGYTF
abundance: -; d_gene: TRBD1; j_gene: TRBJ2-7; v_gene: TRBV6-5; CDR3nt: TGTGCCAGCAGTTACTCTCCCGGGACAGCCTACGAGCAGTACTTC; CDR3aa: CASSYSPGTAYEQYF
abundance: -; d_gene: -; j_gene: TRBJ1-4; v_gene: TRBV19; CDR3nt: TGTGCCAGTAGTTATCGGGGAAGATCAACTAATGAAAAACTGTTTTTT; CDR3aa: CASSYRGRSTNEKLFF
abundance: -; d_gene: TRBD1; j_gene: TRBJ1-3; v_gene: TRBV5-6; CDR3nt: TGTGCCAGCAGCCAGACAGGGGCCCCTCACTCTGGAAACACCATATATTTT; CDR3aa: CASSQTGAPHSGNTIYF
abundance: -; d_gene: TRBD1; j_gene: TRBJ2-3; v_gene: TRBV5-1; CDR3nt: TGCGCCAGCAGCGGGCGACAGGGGGCCGTACCTAGCACAGATACGCAGTATTTT; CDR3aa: CASSGRQGAVPSTDTQYF